This T cell receptor (beta chain) was identified during a study of T cells after yellow fever vaccination. TCRdb fed the 5' RACE reads into MiXCR, producing one record per CDR3 protein. The data hold fewer than 350,000 distinct CDR3 sequences, with 8.7% observed a single time. This clonotype was seen many times. The CDR3 runs 15 residues. The germline CDR1 and CDR2 sequences are MGHRA and YSYEKL. V shed 1 base and J 6 bases; nucleotides not matched to a gene: 3. The input for sequencing was PBMCs, taken on the day of the first yellow fever vaccination. The V and J genes are TRBV4-1 and TRBJ1-6; TRBD1 matches at 7 bases. The receptor was isolated from a man between 18 and 35 years old who received the YFV17D yellow fever vaccine. DNA for the CDR3: TGCGCCAGCAGCCAAGGCAGGGGGTTTAATTCACCCCTCCACTTT. Protein product: CASSQGRGFNSPLHF.